This T cell receptor beta chain was captured in a study of response to subunit inactivated influenza vaccine. From germline, CDR1 is MDHEN and CDR2 SYDVKM. Trimming took off 3 bases at V and 0 bases at J, with 15 bases between the two ends. CDR3 length: 16 amino acids. TCRdb re-called the RT-PCR reads through MiXCR, storing one row per CDR3 protein. The sample yields over 800,000 distinct CDR3 sequences, 21% seen once. General observations from the study: Only a handful of new T cells, the authors suggested, are recruited with each seasonal influenza vaccination.

This clonotype occurred a few times. Its matching antigen is unknown. This sample comprised PBMCs from blood, obtained 5 days after vaccination. The sequence was collected from a man between 50 and 59 years old who received an inactivated influenza vaccine. The J gene is TRBJ2-7, the V gene TRBV28, with D unclear. This CDR3 is CASSFTLRGLSYEQYF. The CDR3 nucleotides read TGTGCCAGCAGTTTTACCCTTAGAGGCCTCTCCTACGAGCAGTACTTC.